A single sample gave rise to the 9 T cell receptor beta chains below, sequenced in a study of T cells after yellow fever vaccination. TCRdb called the 5' RACE reads again in MiXCR, with one record for every CDR3 protein. The sample contains some 200,000 distinct CDR3 sequences, 8% to 13% of which appear only once. Material: CD8+ T cells sorted from PBMCs, obtained 15 days after the yellow fever booster vaccination. These TCRs come from a man aged 18 to 29 who received the YFV17D yellow fever vaccine.

This clonotype was seen a handful of times. CDR3: CASTNTGGEQFF. Here the CDR3 DNA reads TGTGCCAGCACCAACACTGGGGGTGAGCAGTTCTTC. This chain connects TRBV6-6 to TRBJ2-1, with D perhaps TRBD1 or TRBD2 (5 bases each). The CDR3 totals 12 residues. V dropped 7 bases and J dropped 9 bases, with 13 bases sitting between them. CDR1 is MNHNY, CDR2 SVGAGI, per germline (reference sequence).

The chain uses TRBV2 and TRBJ1-2; 7 positions agree with TRBD1. The trim removed 3 bases at V and 0 bases at J, leaving 13 bases unmatched. This CDR3 contains 18 residues. Germline assignment: CDR1 SNHLY and CDR2 FYNNEI. CDR3 nucleotides: TGTGCCAGCAGTGAGAGGGACAGTTCGTTAAGAGCTAACTATGGCTACACCTTC. Translation: CASSERDSSLRANYGYTF.

The CDR3 coding sequence is TGTGCCAGCCTAGCCGGAGACACAGAGCAGTTCTTC. Translation: CASLAGDTEQFF. The gene calls are TRBV11-2 and TRBJ2-1; weak D call: TRBD2 (5 bases). This CDR3 is 12 amino acids long. Germline CDR1 and CDR2: SGHAT and FQNNGV. V was clipped by 8 bases and J by 10 bases, with 15 bases between them.

The V gene is TRBV5-1, the J gene TRBJ2-2; D is ambiguous. V was clipped by 7 bases and J by 7 bases, with 29 bases between them. This CDR3 is built from 18 residues. Per germline, CDR1 SGHRS and CDR2 YFSETQ. The CDR3 spells CASSPLNSPGPRGGELFF. The CDR3 region has the DNA TGCGCCAGCTCCCCCCTTAATTCGCCGGGCCCTCGCGGCGGGGAGCTGTTTTTT.

The rearrangement links TRBV7-2 to TRBJ2-3; no clear D gene. This CDR3 has 13 amino acids. The germline CDR1 and CDR2 sequences are SGHTA and FQGNSA. Trimming left V 3 bases short and J 3 bases short, with 7 bases between. CDR3 sequence: CASSFLETDTQYF. The CDR3 region has the DNA TGTGCCAGCAGCTTCCTAGAGACAGATACGCAGTATTTT.

This clonotype was detected many times. The V call is TRBV5-5, the J call TRBJ1-2, with 7 bases matching TRBD1. Looked up from germline, CDR1 is SGHKS and CDR2 is YYEKEE (reference sequence). There are 15 residues in the CDR3. V dropped 0 bases and J dropped 6; count of bases not matched to a gene: 8. Here the CDR3 reads CASSLEEGAPHGYTF. For the CDR3, the DNA is TGTGCCAGCAGCTTGGAGGAGGGGGCCCCCCATGGCTACACCTTC.

This clonotype has more than one count but fewer than ten. The V gene is TRBV4-3, the J gene TRBJ2-7; no clear D gene. The CDR3 contains 14 residues. V was cut by 5 bases and J by 3 bases, with 14 bases left in between. Germline CDR1 is LGHNA and CDR2 is YSLEER. CDR3 amino acids: CASSEDLGYYEQYF. Here the CDR3 DNA reads TGCGCCAGCAGCGAGGATCTTGGGTACTACGAGCAGTACTTC.

This clonotype was picked up many times. The CDR3 DNA is TGCGCCAGCAGTGCCCGACAGGGAGGGTACACCGGGGAGCTGTTTTTT. The encoded protein is CASSARQGGYTGELFF. The rearrangement links TRBV5-1 to TRBJ2-2, with D perhaps TRBD1 or TRBD2 (7 bases each). CDR3 size: 16 residues. Trimming removed 5 bases from V and 3 bases from J, with 17 bases in between. The germline V gene encodes CDR1 SGHRS and CDR2 YFSETQ.

This chain uses TRBV7-9 with TRBJ1-1; the match to TRBD1 covers 8 bases. CDR3 length equals 15 residues. V shed 1 base and J 4 bases; nucleotides not matched to a gene: 5. Germline loops: CDR1 SEHNR, CDR2 FQNEAQ (reference sequence). The CDR3 DNA reads TGTGCCAGCAGCTTAGGTCAGGGGGCGGGCACTGAAGCTTTCTTT. Encoded protein: CASSLGQGAGTEAFF.